This T cell receptor beta chain was sequenced for a study of graft-versus-host responses after intestinal transplantation. As to this clone: As yet, its antigen is unknown.

Study conclusions and caveats: Recipient marrow held GvH clones, some first seen in ileum or blood.

The CDR3 loop spans 19 amino acids. Germline-derived CDR1 and CDR2 are MDHEN and SYDVKM. The V and J ends lost 1 base and 0 bases, in that order; junction bases with no gene match: 13. TCRdb keeps only in-frame clones here, not all; method: immunoSEQ multiplex PCR. The sample contains approximately 40,000 clones, about 90% of which appear only once. This chain connects TRBV28 to TRBJ2-7; 9 positions agree with TRBD2. The origin of this receptor is a human patient who received an intestinal transplant, so some T cells may come from the graft donor. The sample here was PBMCs, taken roughly 300 days after intestinal transplant. In nucleotides, the CDR3 is TGTGCCAGCAGTTTATCCGCCGGGACTAGCTTCCCGAGCTCCTACGAGCAGTACTTC. This encodes CASSLSAGTSFPSSYEQYF.